The entry below gives a single T cell receptor (beta chain) sequence along with its context. The antigen remains unidentified. This record comes from a study of T cell responses to AZD1222 COVID-19 vaccine. Study-level points and caveats: Donors were chiefly white British, with a greater number of females, and clonal diversity was perhaps underestimated.

Germline CDR1 is SEHNR and CDR2 is FQNEAQ (reference sequence). Trimming left V 5 bases short and J 0 bases short, with 11 bases between. The CDR3 is 15 residues long. The repertoire was sequenced with immunoSEQ multiplex PCR; TCRdb's copy has only in-frame clones and lacks some. The sample lists around 110,000 clones; approximately 83% were seen once. The chain recombines TRBV7-9 with TRBJ1-5; a possible D gene is TRBD1 (5 bases). This receptor was obtained from an adult in good health. The source was peripheral blood, collected on day 0 of MenACWY control vaccination. CDR3 nucleotide sequence: TGTGCCAGCAGCGAAGGGGCAGATAGCAATCAGCCCCAGCATTTT. Translating gives CASSEGADSNQPQHF.